The clone carrying this T cell receptor (beta chain) occurred a few times. A J-beta primer mix and a sample-barcoded 5' primer were used in a second PCR of about 7 to 11 cycles. A single record per CDR3 protein comes from TCRdb applying MiXCR to the 5' RACE reads. The repertoire holds about 680,000 distinct CDR3 sequences, approximately 49% seen once, with around 32% in the top ten. With 4 bases removed from V and 2 bases from J, the gap between germline ends came to 14 bases. CDR3 length: 15 residues. Germline V gene lookup returns CDR1 SGHTA and CDR2 FQGNSA. Extraction yielded at least 6 micrograms of total RNA per sample. The sample is drawn from a study of blood T cells in healthy people across ages.

Input material: blood. The rearrangement joins TRBV7-2 to TRBJ2-5, with a possible D match to TRBD1 (6 bases). The origin of this receptor is a woman aged 55-69 years in good health. CDR3 coding DNA: TGTGCCAGCAGCTATTACACAGGGTTTCAAGAGACCCAGTACTTC. It codes for CASSYYTGFQETQYF. Together with reference TRBV7-2 and TRBJ2-5, the CDR3 gives the full variable domain: GAGVSQSPSNKVTEKGKDVELRCDPISGHTALYWYRQSLGQGLEFLIYFQGNSAPDKSGLPSDRFSAERTGGSVSTLTIQRTQQEDSAVYLCASSYYTGFQETQYFGPGTRLLVL.